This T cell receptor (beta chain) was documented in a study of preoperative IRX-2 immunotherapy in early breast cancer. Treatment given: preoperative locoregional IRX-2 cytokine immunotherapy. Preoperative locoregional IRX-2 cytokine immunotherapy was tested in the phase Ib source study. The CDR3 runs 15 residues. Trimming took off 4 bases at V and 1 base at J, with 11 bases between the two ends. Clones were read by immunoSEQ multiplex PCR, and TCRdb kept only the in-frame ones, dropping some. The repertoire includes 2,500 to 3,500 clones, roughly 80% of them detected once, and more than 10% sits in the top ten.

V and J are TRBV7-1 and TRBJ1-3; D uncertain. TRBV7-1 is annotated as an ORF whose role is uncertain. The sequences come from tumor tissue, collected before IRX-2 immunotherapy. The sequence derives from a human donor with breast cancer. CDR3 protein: CASSLDPRSGNTIYF. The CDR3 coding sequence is TGTGCCAGCAGCTTAGATCCCCGATCTGGAAACACCATATATTTT.